This TCR beta chain was obtained from a study of spatial heterogeneity in lung cancer. Documented time point: sample taken at primary tumor resection. The donors were approximately 70 patients with non-small cell lung cancer that was early-stage and untreated. Many counts were recorded for this clonotype. Its antigen is not identified. This CDR3 comprises 15 residues. Germline CDR1 is SGHRS and CDR2 is YFSETQ. V dropped 1 base and J dropped 0 bases, with 10 bases sitting between them. Using its own MiXCR run on the 5' RACE reads, TCRdb lists one record per CDR3 protein. The data show tens of thousands of distinct CDR3 sequences, 6.5% to 9% seen once. Study-level points and caveats: Follow-up blood showed ubiquitous expanded tumor TCRs less than blood at resection did.

This TCR was recovered from a female donor with early-stage non-small cell lung cancer. The starting material was PBMCs, obtained at surgery. J is TRBJ2-5 and V is TRBV5-1, with D possibly TRBD2 on 5 matching bases. The chain's CDR3 is CASSLFGIHQETQYF. As DNA, the CDR3 is TGCGCCAGCAGCTTGTTCGGGATTCACCAAGAGACCCAGTACTTC.